Included here is one TCR beta chain sequence, with context. Its matching antigen is unknown. Of the isolated RNA, all was reverse transcribed, and so the sequenced material was expressed TCRB transcripts. Only in-frame clones appear in the TCRdb table, and some are missing; sequencing was by immunoSEQ multiplex PCR. The table lists 640,000 or so clones, about an eighth of them singletons, with roughly 0.04% in the top ten. V was shortened by 4 bases and J by 2 bases, with 12 bases between the two germline ends. Germline V gene sequence: CDR1 SGHAT, CDR2 FQNNGV. CDR3 length equals 16 residues. These data come from a study of beta chain features in type 1 diabetes. Study-level background: Age and gender were similar between patients and healthy donors, as were cell yields.

Study findings and constraints: In all four CD4+ subsets, TCRB CDR3 length was significantly, moderately reduced in type 1 diabetes.

Sequencing input: naive CD4+ T cells from blood. This rearrangement joins TRBV11-2 to TRBJ2-6; D is uncertain. This TCR was sampled from a man younger than 30 with type 1 diabetes. Written as DNA, the CDR3 is TGTGCCAGCAGCTCCCGATTGGGGACTGGGGCCAACGTCCTGACTTTC. This encodes CASSSRLGTGANVLTF.